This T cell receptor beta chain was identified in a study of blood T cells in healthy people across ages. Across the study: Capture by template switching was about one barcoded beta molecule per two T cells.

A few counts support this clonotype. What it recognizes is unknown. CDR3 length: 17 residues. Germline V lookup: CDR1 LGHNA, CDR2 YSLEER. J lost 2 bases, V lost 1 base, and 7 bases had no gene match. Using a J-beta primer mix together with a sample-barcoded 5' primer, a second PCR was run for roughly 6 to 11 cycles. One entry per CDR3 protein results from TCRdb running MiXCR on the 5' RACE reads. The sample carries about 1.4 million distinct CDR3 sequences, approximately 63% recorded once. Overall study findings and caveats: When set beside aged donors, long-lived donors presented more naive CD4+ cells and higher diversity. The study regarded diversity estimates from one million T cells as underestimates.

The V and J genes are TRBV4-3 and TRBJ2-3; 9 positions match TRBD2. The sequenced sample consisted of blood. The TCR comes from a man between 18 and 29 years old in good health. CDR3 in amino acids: CASSQAASGASTDTQYF. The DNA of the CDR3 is TGCGCCAGCAGCCAAGCGGCTAGCGGGGCTTCCACAGATACGCAGTATTTT.